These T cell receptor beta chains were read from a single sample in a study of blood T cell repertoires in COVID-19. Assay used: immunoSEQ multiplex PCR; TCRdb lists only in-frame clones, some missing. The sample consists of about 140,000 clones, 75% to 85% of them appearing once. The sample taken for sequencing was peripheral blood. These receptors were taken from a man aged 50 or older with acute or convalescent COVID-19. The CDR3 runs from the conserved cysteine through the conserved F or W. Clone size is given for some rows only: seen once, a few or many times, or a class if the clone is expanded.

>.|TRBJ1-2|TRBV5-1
CASSPDRGPSYGYTF
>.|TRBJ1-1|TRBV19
CASSISGDGETEAFF
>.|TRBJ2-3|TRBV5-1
CASSALAGEGDTQYF
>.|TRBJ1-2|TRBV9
CASSVAEQGYGYTF
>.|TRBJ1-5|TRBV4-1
CASSQTDRSLSNQPQHF
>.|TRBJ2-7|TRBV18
CASSPPAGGAMDEQYF
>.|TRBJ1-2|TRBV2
CASSEKRGRDGYTF
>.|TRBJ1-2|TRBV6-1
CASSESWGGGYTF
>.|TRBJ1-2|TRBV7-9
CASTKLSYGYTF
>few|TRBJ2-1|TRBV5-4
CASSPDSYNEQFF
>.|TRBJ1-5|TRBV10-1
CASSEQGGAQHF
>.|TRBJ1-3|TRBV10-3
CAISESTGSGNTIYF
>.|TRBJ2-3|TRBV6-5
CASRNQAGHTDTQYF
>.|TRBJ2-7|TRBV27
CASSRERYHEQYF
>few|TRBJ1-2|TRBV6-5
CATDREFNYGYTF
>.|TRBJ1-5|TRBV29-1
CSVDAGAGQPQHF
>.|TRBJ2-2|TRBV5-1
CASSLVVGTGGSGELFF
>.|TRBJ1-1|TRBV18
CASSPPGTADLNTEAFF
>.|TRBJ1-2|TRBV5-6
CASSSDRSYHGYTF
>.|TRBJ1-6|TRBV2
CASSPTGTGVSPLHF
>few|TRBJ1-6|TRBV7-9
CASSLLQGGNSPLHF
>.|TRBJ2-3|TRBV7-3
CASSPGGGPTDTQYF
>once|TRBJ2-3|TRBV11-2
CASSQALAGTMDTQYF
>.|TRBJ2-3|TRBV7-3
CASSLKVTSGSGLTDTQYF
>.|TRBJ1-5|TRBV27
CASSSRTVGVGNQPQHF